Given below is one TCR beta chain in context. As yet, its antigen is unknown. Per the germline V gene, CDR1 is SGHDN and CDR2 is FVKESK. CDR3 size: 15 residues. J was trimmed by 9 bases and V by 0 bases; bases with no gene match: 6. These data come from a study of cytomegalovirus exposure and HLA in healthy donors. Across the study: Assignment to the Caucasian-associated ancestry cluster applied to about 80% of the approximately 400 genotyped donors.

Study-wide results and limits: Later work associated 17,000 or so TCR beta sequences with HLA alleles at 0.05 false discovery rate.

Primers for the PCR totalled 60 Vbeta and 13 Jbeta. Libraries were prepared by immunoSEQ multiplex PCR; TCRdb keeps only in-frame clonotypes and omits some of them. The sample includes around 210,000 clones, 65% to 80% of them seen just once. The chain employs TRBV14 and TRBJ2-1; 9 positions agree with TRBD1. The sequencing input was PBMCs. This TCR came from a man in his fifties in good health and CMV-seronegative. The CDR3 protein is CASSQDRGTGTEQFF. The DNA of the CDR3 is TGTGCCAGCAGCCAAGATAGGGGGACAGGGACTGAGCAGTTCTTC.